This entry describes one T cell receptor beta chain. Its specificity is unknown. PCR employed 60 Vbeta and 13 Jbeta primers. Generated by immunoSEQ multiplex PCR, the TCRdb table keeps only in-frame clones and is missing some. The sample shows about 120,000 clones, about 76% of them seen only once. The data were taken from a study of cytomegalovirus exposure and HLA in healthy donors. The study, taken as a whole, reports: Per a prior analysis, the majority of TCR beta V segments were productive roughly 87% or roughly 30% of the time. The classifier, whose performance was assessed in both the original and validation cohorts, reportedly diagnosed cytomegalovirus status with high specificity and sensitivity. Several of the most significant clusters appeared, in a later analysis, to be linked to common viral pathogens.

The TCR was taken from a woman between 35 and 50 years old in good health and CMV-seropositive. The sample was PBMCs.

The CDR3 protein is CASSQSSGAKNIQYF. CDR3 in DNA: TGTGCCAGCAGCCAATCATCGGGAGCCAAAAACATTCAGTACTTC. The chain combines TRBV16 with TRBJ2-4; no reliable D call. This CDR3 has 15 amino acids. The germline V and J ends were trimmed by 0 bases and 0 bases, with 6 bases remaining between them. Germline CDR1 is KGHSY and CDR2 is FQNENV.